This T cell receptor beta chain was captured in a study of T cells in Graves' hyperthyroidism and ophthalmopathy. Recently diagnosed hyperthyroidism of less than 2 months' duration affected patients aged 18 to 65. Researchers took RNA transcripts and amplified the TCR beta CDR3 regions from them. The HTBI set primed first-round TCR CDR3 RT-PCR. TCRdb reanalysed the multiplex PCR reads using MiXCR and keeps one entry per CDR3 protein. The sample lists about 360,000 distinct CDR3 sequences, over 10% occurring once. Study results and caveats: Most clonotypes expanded in thyroid above 0.001 were likewise present in blood.

This clonotype was found many times. Its antigen is not identified. The V gene's germline CDR1 is SGHTA and CDR2 FQGNSA. The V end was cut by 0 bases, the J end by 5 bases, with 8 bases between. This CDR3 contains 13 residues. The material sequenced was blood. The TCR comes from a woman aged 18-29 years with Graves' hyperthyroidism. The gene calls are TRBV7-2 and TRBJ2-7; D uncertain. In DNA form, the CDR3 reads TGTGCCAGCAGCTTAGCGCCATCCCACGAGCAGTACTTC. This codes for CASSLAPSHEQYF.